This passage covers 10 T cell receptor beta chains from one sample sequenced in a study of identifying expanded T cells in peripheral blood. Some clones are missing from TCRdb's copy, which holds only in-frame ones; the method was immunoSEQ multiplex PCR. The sample carries tens of thousands of clones, under 85% recorded once. Sequencing was done on a sample of blood. The receptors were sampled from a person aged 18-69 years in good health.

This clone appeared a single time. This sequence joins TRBV5-6 and TRBJ1-6, with D possibly TRBD1 on 5 matching bases. V was cut by 1 base and J by 9 bases, with 14 bases left in between. In germline, CDR1 is SGHDT, CDR2 YYEEEE. The CDR3 is made up of 15 amino acids. The CDR3 loop reads CASSLLGPGTSPLHF. The CDR3 DNA sequence: TGTGCCAGCAGCTTGCTTGGGCCAGGGACTTCACCCCTCCACTTT.

The genes are TRBV6-5 and TRBJ1-5; 8 nucleotides align to TRBD1. CDR1 is MNHEY and CDR2 is SVGAGI in the germline V gene. CDR3 size: 15 residues. Trimming removed 7 bases from V and 2 bases from J; junction bases left unmatched: 7. The CDR3 DNA reads TGTGCCAGCACCTCCGGACAGGGAGGCAATCAGCCCCAGCATTTT. Translation gives CASTSGQGGNQPQHF.

The J gene is TRBJ1-1, the V gene TRBV6-1, with a tentative D call TRBD1 (5 bases). V lost 0 bases and J 2 bases, leaving 7 bases between the germline ends. Germline values: CDR1 MNHNS, CDR2 SASEGT. The CDR3 contains 14 residues. The CDR3 region is CASSEAQGNTEAFF. The CDR3, as DNA: TGTGCCAGCAGTGAAGCCCAGGGAAACACTGAAGCTTTCTTT.

This clone appeared a few times. This sequence joins TRBV7-2 and TRBJ1-1; tentative D call: TRBD1 (5 bases). Germline V gene sequence: CDR1 SGHTA, CDR2 FQGNSA. This CDR3 is built from 15 residues. Between the trimmed V and J ends, which lost 0 bases and 6 bases, there was a span of 14 bases. The CDR3 DNA reads TGTGCCAGCAGCTTAGCGTCGGGGACCCGATCTGAAGCTTTCTTT. Translation: CASSLASGTRSEAFF.

The V gene is TRBV30, the J gene TRBJ2-2; TRBD1 aligns across 9 bases. CDR3 length equals 14 residues. Germline CDR1 reads GTSNPN; CDR2 reads SVGIG (reference sequence). The V segment lost 4 bases and the J segment 5 bases; nucleotides outside the gene matches: 5. Here the CDR3 DNA reads TGTGCCTGGACCAGGACAGGGGAAACCGGGGAGCTGTTTTTT. Amino acids: CAWTRTGETGELFF.

In its sample, this clone was seen a few times. This chain connects TRBV2 to TRBJ1-6, with D unclear. CDR3 length equals 13 residues. Trimming left V 7 bases short and J 7 bases short, with 11 bases between. Looked up from germline, CDR1 is SNHLY and CDR2 is FYNNEI. CDR3 loop: CASILTGNSPLHF. In DNA form, the CDR3 reads TGTGCCAGCATACTGACGGGGAATTCACCCCTCCACTTT.

The chain links TRBV2 to TRBJ1-3; the D gene is possibly TRBD1 (5 bases). The CDR3 length is 15 residues. CDR1 and CDR2 (germline): SNHLY, FYNNEI. Between the trimmed V and J ends, which lost 1 base and 0 bases, there was a span of 7 bases. The CDR3 region has the DNA TGTGCCAGCAGTGAAGGGGGGGGCTCTGGAAACACCATATATTTT. Translating it yields CASSEGGGSGNTIYF.

CDR3 nucleotides: TGCGCCAGCCGAACCGGTCTAGGGGAGTTCACAGATACGCAGTATTTT. The encoded protein is CASRTGLGEFTDTQYF. V usage is TRBV5-1 and J usage is TRBJ2-3; D might be TRBD1 or TRBD2, each matching 5 bases. V dropped 7 bases and J dropped 2 bases, with 20 bases sitting between them. The CDR3 runs to 16 residues. The germline V gene encodes CDR1 SGHRS and CDR2 YFSETQ.

The chain joins TRBV4-1 to TRBJ1-2; D may be TRBD1 (5 bases). The CDR3 has 18 residues. The V end was cut by 3 bases, the J end by 2 bases, with 22 bases between. CDR1 and CDR2 (germline): MGHRA, YSYEKL. CDR3 coding DNA: TGCGCCAGCAGCCACCCTGGGGCAGCAAGCAGAGAAAACTATGGCTACACCTTC. It yields the protein CASSHPGAASRENYGYTF.

The genes are TRBV13 and TRBJ2-7; D not certain. The germline V gene encodes CDR1 PRHDT and CDR2 FYEKMQ (reference sequence). The CDR3 spans 12 residues. Trimming stripped 2 bases from V and 4 bases from J, with 6 bases between. In nucleotides, the CDR3 is TGTGCCAGCAGCTTAAATCGTTACGAGCAGTACTTC. Amino acid sequence: CASSLNRYEQYF.